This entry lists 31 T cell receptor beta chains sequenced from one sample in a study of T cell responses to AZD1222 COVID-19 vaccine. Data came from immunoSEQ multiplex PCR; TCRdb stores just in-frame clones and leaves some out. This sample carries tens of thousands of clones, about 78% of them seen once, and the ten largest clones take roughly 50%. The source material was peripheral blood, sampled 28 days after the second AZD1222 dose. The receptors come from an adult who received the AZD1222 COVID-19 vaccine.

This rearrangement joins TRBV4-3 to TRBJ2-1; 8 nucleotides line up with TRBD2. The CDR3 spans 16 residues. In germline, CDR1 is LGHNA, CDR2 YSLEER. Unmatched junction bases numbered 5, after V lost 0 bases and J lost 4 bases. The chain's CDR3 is CASSQDRLAGYNEQFF. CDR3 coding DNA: TGCGCCAGCAGCCAAGATAGGCTAGCGGGTTACAATGAGCAGTTCTTC.

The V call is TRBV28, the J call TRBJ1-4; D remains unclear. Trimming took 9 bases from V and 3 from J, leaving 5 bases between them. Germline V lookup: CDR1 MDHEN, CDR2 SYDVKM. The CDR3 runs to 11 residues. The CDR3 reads CASSPNEKLFF. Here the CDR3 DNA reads TGTGCCAGTAGTCCTAATGAAAAACTGTTTTTT.

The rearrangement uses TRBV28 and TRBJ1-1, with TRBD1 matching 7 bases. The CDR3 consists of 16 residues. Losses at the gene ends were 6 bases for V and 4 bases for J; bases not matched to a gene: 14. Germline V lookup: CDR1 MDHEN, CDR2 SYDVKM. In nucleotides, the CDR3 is TGTGCCAGCAGCCCCACTACAGGGGTGGTAGGCACTGAAGCTTTCTTT. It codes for CASSPTTGVVGTEAFF.

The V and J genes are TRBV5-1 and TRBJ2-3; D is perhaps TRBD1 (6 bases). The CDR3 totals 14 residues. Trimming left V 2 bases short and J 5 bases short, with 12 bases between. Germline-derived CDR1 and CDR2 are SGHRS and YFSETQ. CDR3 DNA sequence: TGCGCCAGCAGCTTCGACAGGACCAGAGATACGCAGTATTTT. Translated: CASSFDRTRDTQYF.

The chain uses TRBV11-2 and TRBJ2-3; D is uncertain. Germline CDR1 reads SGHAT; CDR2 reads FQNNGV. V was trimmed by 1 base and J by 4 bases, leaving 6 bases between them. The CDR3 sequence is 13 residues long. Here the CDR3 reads CASSLGRPDTQYF. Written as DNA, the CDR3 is TGTGCCAGCAGCTTAGGGCGCCCAGATACGCAGTATTTT.

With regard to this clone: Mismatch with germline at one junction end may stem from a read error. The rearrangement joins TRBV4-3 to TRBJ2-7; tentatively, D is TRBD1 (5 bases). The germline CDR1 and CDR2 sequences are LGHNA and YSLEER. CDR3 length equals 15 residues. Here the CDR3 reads CASSKETDFLYEQYF. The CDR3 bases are TGCGCCAGCAGCAAAGAGACAGATTTTCTCTACGAGCAGTACTTC.

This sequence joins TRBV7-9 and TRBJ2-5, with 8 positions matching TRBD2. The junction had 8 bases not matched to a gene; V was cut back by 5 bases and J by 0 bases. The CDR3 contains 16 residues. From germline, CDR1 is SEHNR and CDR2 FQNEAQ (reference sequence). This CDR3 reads CASSPREGGYQETQYF. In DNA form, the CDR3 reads TGTGCCAGCAGCCCCCGGGAGGGGGGATACCAAGAGACCCAGTACTTC.

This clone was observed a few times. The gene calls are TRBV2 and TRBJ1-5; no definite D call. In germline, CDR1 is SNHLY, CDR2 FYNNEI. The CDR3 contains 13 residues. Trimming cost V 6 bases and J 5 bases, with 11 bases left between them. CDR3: CASRGWVHQPQHF. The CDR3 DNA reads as TGTGCCAGCAGGGGGTGGGTGCATCAGCCCCAGCATTTT.

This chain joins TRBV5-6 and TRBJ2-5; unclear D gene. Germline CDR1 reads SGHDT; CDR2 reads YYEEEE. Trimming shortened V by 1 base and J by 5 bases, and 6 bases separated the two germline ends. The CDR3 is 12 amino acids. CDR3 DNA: TGTGCCAGCAGCTTGTCGTTCGAGACCCAGTACTTC. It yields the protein CASSLSFETQYF. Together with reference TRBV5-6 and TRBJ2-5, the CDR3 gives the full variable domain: DAGVTQSPTHLIKTRGQQVTLRCSPKSGHDTVSWYQQALGQGPQFIFQYYEEEERQRGNFPDRFSGHQFPNYSSELNVNALLLGDSALYLCASSLSFETQYFGPGTRLLVL.

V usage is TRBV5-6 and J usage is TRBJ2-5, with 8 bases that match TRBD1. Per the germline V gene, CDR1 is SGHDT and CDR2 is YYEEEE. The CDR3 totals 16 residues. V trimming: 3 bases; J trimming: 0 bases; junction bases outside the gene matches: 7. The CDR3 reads CASSSRGQEYQETQYF. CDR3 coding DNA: TGTGCCAGCAGCTCACGGGGACAGGAGTACCAAGAGACCCAGTACTTC.

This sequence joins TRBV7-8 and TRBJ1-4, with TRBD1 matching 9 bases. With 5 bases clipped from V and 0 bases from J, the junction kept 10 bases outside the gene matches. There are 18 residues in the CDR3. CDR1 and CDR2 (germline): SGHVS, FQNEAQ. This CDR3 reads CASSARTGATPTNEKLFF. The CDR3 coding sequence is TGTGCCAGCAGCGCCCGGACAGGGGCAACCCCAACTAATGAAAAACTGTTTTTT. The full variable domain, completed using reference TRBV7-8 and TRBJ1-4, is GAGVSQSPRYKVAKRGQDVALRCDPISGHVSLFWYQQALGQGPEFLTYFQNEAQLDKSGLPSDRFFAERPEGSVSTLKIQRTQQEDSAVYLCASSARTGATPTNEKLFFGSGTQLSVL.

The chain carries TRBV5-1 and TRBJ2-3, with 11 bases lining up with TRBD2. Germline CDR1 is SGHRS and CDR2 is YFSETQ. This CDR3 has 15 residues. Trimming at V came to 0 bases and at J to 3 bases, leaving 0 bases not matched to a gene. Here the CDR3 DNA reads TGCGCCAGCAGCTTGGGACTAGCGGGGACAGATACGCAGTATTTT. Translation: CASSLGLAGTDTQYF.

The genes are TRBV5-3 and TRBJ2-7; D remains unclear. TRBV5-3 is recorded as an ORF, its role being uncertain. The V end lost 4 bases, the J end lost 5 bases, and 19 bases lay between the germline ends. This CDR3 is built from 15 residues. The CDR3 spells CARSLGRTHCHEQYF. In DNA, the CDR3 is TGTGCCAGAAGCCTCGGACGGACCCATTGCCACGAGCAGTACTTC.

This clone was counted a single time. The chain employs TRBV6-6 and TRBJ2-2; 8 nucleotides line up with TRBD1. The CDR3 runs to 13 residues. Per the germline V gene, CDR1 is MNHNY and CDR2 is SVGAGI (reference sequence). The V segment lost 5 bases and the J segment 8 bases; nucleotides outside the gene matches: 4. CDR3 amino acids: CASSPGGGGELFF. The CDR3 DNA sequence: TGTGCCAGCAGTCCAGGGGGCGGGGGGGAGCTGTTTTTT.

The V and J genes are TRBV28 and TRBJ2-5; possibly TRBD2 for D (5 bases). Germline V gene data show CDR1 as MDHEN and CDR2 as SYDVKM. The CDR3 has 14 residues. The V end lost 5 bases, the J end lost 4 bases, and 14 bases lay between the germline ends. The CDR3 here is CASSKHGAGETQYF. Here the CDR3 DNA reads TGTGCCAGCAGTAAACACGGTGCGGGAGAGACCCAGTACTTC.

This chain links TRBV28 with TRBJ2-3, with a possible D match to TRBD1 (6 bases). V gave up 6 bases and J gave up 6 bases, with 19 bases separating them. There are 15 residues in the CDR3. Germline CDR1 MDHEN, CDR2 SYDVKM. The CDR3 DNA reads TGTGCCAGCAGCTTCACAGGGTTTATTGGGGATACGCAGTATTTT. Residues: CASSFTGFIGDTQYF.

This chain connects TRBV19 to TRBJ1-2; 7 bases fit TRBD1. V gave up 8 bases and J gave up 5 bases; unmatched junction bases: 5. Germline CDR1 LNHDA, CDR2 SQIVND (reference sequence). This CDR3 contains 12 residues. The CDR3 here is CASAGQIYGYTF. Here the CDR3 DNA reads TGTGCCAGTGCGGGACAGATTTATGGCTACACCTTC.

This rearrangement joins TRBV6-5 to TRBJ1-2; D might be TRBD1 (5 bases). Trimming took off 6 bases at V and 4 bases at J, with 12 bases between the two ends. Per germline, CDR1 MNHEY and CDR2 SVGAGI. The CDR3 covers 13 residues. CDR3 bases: TGTGCCAGCAGCCTCCTAGGGGTCTATGGCTACACCTTC. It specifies CASSLLGVYGYTF.

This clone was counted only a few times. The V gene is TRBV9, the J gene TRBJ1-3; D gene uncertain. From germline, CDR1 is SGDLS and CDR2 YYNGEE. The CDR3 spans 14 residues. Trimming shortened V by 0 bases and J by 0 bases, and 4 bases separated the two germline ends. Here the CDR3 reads CASSVGLSGNTIYF. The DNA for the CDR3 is TGTGCCAGCAGCGTAGGTCTCTCTGGAAACACCATATATTTT.

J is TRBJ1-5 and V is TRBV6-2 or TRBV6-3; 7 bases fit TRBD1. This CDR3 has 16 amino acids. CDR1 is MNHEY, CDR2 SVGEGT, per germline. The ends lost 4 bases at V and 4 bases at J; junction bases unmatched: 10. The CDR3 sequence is CASSSSGTALNQPQHF. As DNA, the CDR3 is TGTGCCAGCAGTTCCTCCGGGACAGCCCTTAATCAGCCCCAGCATTTT.

The CDR3 DNA sequence: TGTGCCAGCTCACCACAACCGAGGAGTGAAGCTTTCTTT. Its protein is CASSPQPRSEAFF. The chain combines TRBV18 with TRBJ1-1; D call uncertain. V was cut by 1 base and J by 7 bases, with 10 bases left in between. This CDR3 is 13 amino acids long. Per the germline V gene, CDR1 is KGHSH and CDR2 is LQKENI.

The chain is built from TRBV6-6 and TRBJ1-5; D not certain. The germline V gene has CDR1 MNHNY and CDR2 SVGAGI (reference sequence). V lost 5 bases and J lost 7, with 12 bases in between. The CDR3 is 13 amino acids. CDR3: CASSVNQGQPQHF. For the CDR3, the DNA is TGTGCCAGCAGTGTGAATCAAGGGCAGCCCCAGCATTTT.

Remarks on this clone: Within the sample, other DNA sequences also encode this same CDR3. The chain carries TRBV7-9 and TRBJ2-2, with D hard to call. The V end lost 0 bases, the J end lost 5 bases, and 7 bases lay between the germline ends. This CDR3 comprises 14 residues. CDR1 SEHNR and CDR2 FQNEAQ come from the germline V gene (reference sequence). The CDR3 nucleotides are TGTGCCAGCAGCTTAGCGCTTAGAACCGGGGAGCTGTTTTTT. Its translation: CASSLALRTGELFF. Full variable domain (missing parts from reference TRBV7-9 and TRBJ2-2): DTGVSQNPRHKITKRGQNVTFRCDPISEHNRLYWYRQTLGQGPEFLTYFQNEAQLEKSRLLSDRFSAERPKGSFSTLEIQRTEQGDSAMYLCASSLALRTGELFFGEGSRLTVL.

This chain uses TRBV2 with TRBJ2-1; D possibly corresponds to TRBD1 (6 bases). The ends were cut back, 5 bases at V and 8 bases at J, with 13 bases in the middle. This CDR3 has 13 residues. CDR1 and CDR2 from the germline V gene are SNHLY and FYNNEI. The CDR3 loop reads CASSKDRIYEQFF. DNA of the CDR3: TGTGCCAGCAGTAAAGACAGGATCTATGAGCAGTTCTTC. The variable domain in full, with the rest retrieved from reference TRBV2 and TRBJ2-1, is EPEVTQTPSHQVTQMGQEVILRCVPISNHLYFYWYRQILGQKVEFLVSFYNNEISEKSEIFDDQFSVERPDGSNFTLKIRSTKLEDSAMYFCASSKDRIYEQFFGPGTRLTVL.

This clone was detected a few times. The CDR3 protein is CASSLTVSPLHF. CDR3 DNA sequence: TGTGCCAGCAGCTTGACAGTATCACCCCTCCACTTT. The chain couples TRBV12-3 or TRBV12-4 to TRBJ1-6; perhaps TRBD1 as D (5 bases). Between the trimmed V and J ends, which lost 6 bases and 10 bases, there was a span of 10 bases. The CDR3 length is 12 residues.

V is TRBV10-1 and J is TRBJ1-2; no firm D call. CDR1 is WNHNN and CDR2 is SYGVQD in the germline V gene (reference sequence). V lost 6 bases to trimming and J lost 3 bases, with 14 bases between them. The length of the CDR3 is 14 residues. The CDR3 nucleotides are TGCGCCAGCAGGATCGCCAGCCCAGACTATGGCTACACCTTC. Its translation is CASRIASPDYGYTF.

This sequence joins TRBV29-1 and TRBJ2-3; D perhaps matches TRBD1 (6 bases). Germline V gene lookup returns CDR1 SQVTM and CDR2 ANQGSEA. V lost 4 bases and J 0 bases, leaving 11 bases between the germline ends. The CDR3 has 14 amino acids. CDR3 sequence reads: CSVVGGVSTDTQYF. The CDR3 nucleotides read TGCAGCGTTGTTGGGGGCGTCAGCACAGATACGCAGTATTTT.

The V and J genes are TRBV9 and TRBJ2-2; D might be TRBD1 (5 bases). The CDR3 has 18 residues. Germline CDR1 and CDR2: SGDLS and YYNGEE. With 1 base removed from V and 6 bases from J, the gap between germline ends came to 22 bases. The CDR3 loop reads CASSVTGIRQGKSGELFF. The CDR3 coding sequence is TGTGCCAGCAGCGTAACTGGGATTAGGCAGGGTAAATCCGGGGAGCTGTTTTTT.

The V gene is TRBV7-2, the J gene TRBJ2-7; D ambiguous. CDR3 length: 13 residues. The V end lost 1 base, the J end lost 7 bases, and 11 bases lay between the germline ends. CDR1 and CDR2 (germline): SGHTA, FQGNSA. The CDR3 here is CASSLDTFGEQYF. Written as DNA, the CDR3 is TGTGCCAGCAGCTTAGATACCTTTGGGGAGCAGTACTTC.

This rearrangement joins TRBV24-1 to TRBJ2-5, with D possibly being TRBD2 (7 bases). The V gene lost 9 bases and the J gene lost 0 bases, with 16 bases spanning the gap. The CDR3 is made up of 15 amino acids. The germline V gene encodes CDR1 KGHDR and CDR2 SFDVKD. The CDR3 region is CATGGGRGYQETQYF. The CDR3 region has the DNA TGTGCCACCGGCGGGGGAAGGGGGTACCAAGAGACCCAGTACTTC.

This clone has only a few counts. This CDR3 is CASSSGLLNTGELFF. The DNA for the CDR3 is TGTGCCAGCAGCTCGGGCCTTCTGAACACCGGGGAGCTGTTTTTT. The chain employs TRBV5-8 and TRBJ2-2; D unclear. Germline CDR1 and CDR2: SGHTS and YDEGEE. This CDR3 comprises 15 residues. Trimming stripped 3 bases from V and 1 base from J, with 10 bases between. Using reference TRBV5-8 and TRBJ2-2 for the parts outside the CDR3, the full variable domain is EAGVTQSPTHLIKTRGQQATLRCSPISGHTSVYWYQQALGLGLQFLLWYDEGEERNRGNFPPRFSGRQFPNYSSELNVNALELEDSALYLCASSSGLLNTGELFFGEGSRLTVL.